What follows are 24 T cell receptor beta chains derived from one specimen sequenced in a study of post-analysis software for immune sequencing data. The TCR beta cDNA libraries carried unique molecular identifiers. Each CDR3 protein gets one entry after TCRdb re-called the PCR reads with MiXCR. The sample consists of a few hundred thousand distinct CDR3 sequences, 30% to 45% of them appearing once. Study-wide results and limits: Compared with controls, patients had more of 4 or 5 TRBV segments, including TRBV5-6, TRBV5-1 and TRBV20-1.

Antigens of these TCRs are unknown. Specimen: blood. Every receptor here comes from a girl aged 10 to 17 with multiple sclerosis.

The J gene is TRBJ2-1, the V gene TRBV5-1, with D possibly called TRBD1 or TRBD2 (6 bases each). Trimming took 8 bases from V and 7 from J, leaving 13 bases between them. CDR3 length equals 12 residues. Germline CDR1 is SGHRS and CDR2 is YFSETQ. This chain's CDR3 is CASSGAENEQFF. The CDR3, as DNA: TGCGCCAGTTCGGGGGCGGAAAATGAGCAGTTCTTC.

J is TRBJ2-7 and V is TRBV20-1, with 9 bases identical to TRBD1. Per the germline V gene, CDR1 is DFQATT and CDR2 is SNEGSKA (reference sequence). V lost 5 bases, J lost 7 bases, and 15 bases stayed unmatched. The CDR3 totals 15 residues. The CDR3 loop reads CSARDPGQGFGEQYF. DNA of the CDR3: TGCAGTGCTCGCGACCCGGGACAGGGATTTGGGGAGCAGTACTTC.

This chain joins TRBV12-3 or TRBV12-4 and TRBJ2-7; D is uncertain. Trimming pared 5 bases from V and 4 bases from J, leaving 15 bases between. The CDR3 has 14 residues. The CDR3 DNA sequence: TGTGCCAGCAGTCGCTCCTCCAATAAATACGAGCAGTACTTC. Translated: CASSRSSNKYEQYF.

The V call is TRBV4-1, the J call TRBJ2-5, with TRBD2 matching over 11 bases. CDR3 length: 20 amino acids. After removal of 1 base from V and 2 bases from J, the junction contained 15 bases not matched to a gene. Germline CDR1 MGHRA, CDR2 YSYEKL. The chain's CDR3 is CASSQARGGLGLAEQETQYF. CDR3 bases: TGCGCCAGCAGCCAAGCCAGAGGGGGATTGGGACTAGCGGAACAAGAGACCCAGTACTTC.

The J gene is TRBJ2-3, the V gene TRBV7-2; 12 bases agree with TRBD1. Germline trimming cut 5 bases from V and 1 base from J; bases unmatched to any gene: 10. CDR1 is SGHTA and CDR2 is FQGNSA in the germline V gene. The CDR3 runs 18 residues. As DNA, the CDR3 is TGTGCCAGCAGCGTGGGACAGGGGGCAGGTTTGCGCACAGATACGCAGTATTTT. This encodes CASSVGQGAGLRTDTQYF. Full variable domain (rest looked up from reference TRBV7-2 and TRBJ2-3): GAGVSQSPSNKVTEKGKDVELRCDPISGHTALYWYRQSLGQGLEFLIYFQGNSAPDKSGLPSDRFSAERTGGSVSTLTIQRTQQEDSAVYLCASSVGQGAGLRTDTQYFGPGTRLTVL.

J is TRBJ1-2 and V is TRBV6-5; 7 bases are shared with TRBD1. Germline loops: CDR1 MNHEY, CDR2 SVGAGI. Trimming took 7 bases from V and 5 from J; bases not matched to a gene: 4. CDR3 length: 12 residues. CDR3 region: CASKGTVYGYTF. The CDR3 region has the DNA TGTGCCAGCAAAGGGACAGTTTATGGCTACACCTTC.

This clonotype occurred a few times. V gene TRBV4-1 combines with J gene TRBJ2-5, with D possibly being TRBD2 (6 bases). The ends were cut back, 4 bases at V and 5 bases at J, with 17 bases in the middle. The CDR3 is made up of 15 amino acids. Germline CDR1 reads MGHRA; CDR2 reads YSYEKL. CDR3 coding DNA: TGCGCCAGCAGCCGACCGGGAGTCTCCAACGAGACCCAGTACTTC. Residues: CASSRPGVSNETQYF.

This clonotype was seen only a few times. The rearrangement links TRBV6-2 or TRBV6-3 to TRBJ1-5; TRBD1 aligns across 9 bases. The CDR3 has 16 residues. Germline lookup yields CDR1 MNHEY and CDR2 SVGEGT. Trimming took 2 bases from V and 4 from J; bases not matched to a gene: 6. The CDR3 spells CASSYGLGQGNQPQHF. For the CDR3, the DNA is TGTGCCAGCAGTTACGGTCTGGGACAGGGAAATCAGCCCCAGCATTTT.

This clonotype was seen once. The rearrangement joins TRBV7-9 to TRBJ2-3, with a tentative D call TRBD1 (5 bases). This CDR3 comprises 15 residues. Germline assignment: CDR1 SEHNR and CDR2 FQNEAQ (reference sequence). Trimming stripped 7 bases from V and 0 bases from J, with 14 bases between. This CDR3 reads CASTPVGRSTDTQYF. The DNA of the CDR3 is TGTGCCAGCACCCCGGTGGGGCGAAGCACAGATACGCAGTATTTT.

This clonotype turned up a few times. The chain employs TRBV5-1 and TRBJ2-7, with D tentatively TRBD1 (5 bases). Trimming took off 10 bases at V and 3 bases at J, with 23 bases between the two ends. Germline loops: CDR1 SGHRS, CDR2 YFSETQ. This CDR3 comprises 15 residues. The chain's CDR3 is CAVLLPGQGGYEQYF. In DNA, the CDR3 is TGCGCCGTACTTCTCCCAGGGCAGGGCGGCTACGAGCAGTACTTC.

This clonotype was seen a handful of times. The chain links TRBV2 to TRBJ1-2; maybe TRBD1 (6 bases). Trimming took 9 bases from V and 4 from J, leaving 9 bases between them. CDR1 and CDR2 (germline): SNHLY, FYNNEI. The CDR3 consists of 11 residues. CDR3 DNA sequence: TGTGCCAGACAGGGTACCTATGGCTACACCTTC. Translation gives CARQGTYGYTF.

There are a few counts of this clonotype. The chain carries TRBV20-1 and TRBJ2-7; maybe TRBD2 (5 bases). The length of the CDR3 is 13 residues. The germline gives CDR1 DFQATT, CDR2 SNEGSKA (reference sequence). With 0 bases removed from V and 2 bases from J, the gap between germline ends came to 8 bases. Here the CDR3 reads CSARDSGTYEQYF. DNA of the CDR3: TGCAGTGCTAGAGATTCGGGGACCTACGAGCAGTACTTC.

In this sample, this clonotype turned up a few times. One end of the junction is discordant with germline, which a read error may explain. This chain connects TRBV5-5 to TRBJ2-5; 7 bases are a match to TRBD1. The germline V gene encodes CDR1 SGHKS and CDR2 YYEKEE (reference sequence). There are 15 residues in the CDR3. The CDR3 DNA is TGTGCCAGCACCTTGGGGACAGTCAGCCAAGAGACCCAGTACTTC. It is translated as CASTLGTVSQETQYF. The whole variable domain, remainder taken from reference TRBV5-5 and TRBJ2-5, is DAGVTQSPTHLIKTRGQQVTLRCSPISGHKSVSWYQQVLGQGPQFIFQYYEKEERGRGNFPDRFSARQFPNYSSELNVNALLLGDSALYLCASTLGTVSQETQYFGPGTRLLVL.

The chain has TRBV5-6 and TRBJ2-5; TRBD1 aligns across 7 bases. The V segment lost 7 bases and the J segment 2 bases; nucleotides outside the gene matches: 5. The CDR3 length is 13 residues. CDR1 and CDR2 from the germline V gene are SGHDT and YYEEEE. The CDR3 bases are TGTGCCAGCGGACAGGTTCAACAAGAGACCCAGTACTTC. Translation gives CASGQVQQETQYF.

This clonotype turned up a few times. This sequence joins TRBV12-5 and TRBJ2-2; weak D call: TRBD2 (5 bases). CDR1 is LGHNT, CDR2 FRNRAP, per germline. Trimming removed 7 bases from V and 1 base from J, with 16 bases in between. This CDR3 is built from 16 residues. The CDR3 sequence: CASVWGVGMNTGELFF. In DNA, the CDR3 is TGTGCTAGTGTCTGGGGTGTCGGGATGAACACCGGGGAGCTGTTTTTT.

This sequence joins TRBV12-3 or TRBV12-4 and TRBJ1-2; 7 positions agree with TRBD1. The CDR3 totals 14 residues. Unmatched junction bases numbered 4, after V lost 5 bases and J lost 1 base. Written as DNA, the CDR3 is TGTGCCAGCAGTACGGGACAGTTTAACTATGGCTACACCTTC. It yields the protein CASSTGQFNYGYTF.

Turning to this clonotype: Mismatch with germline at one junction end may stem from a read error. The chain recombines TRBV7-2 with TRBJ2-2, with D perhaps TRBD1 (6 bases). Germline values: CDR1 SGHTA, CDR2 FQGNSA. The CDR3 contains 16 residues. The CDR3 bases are TGTGCCGGCAGCCCTCGGGACAATGCCCCCACCGGGGAGCTGTTTTTT. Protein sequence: CAGSPRDNAPTGELFF. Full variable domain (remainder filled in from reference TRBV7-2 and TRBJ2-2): GAGVSQSPSNKVTEKGKDVELRCDPISGHTALYWYRQSLGQGLEFLIYFQGNSAPDKSGLPSDRFSAERTGGSVSTLTIQRTQQEDSAVYLCAGSPRDNAPTGELFFGEGSRLTVL.

The CDR3 protein is CASSPRGPKNIQYF. The CDR3 region has the DNA TGTGCCAGCAGCCCAAGAGGTCCCAAAAACATTCAGTACTTC. The chain carries TRBV12-3 or TRBV12-4 and TRBJ2-4; the D is unclear. The CDR3 runs to 14 residues. V was clipped by 6 bases and J by 2 bases, with 11 bases between them.

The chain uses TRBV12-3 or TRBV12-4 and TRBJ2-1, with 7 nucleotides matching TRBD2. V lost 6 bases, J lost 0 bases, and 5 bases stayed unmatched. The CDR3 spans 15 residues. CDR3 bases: TGTGCCAGCAGGGGCGGGGGTACCTCCTACAATGAGCAGTTCTTC. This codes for CASRGGGTSYNEQFF.

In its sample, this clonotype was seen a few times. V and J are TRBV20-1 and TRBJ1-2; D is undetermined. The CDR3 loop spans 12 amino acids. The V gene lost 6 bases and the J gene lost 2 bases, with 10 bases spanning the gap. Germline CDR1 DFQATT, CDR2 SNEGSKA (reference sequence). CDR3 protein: CSALPGNYGYTF. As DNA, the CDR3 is TGCAGTGCCCTCCCCGGGAACTATGGCTACACCTTC.

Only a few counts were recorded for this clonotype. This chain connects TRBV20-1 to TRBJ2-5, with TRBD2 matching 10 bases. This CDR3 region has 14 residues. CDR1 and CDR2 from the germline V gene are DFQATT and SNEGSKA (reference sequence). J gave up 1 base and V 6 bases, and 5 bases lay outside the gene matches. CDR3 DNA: TGCAGTGCGAGACTAGCGGGTACCCAAGAGACCCAGTACTTC. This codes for CSARLAGTQETQYF.

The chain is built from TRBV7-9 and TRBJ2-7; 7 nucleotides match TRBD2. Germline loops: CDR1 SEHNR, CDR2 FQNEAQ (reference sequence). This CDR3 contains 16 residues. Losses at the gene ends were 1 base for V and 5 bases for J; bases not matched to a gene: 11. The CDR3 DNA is TGTGCCAGCAGCTTAGTGTTGAGTCTAACTAGCGACGAGCAGTACTTC. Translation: CASSLVLSLTSDEQYF.

The DNA of the CDR3 is TGCAGTGCTAGATACAGACTCCGGGACAGAGTTTGGCGAGGTGGCTACACCTTC. It yields the protein CSARYRLRDRVWRGGYTF. The V and J genes are TRBV20-1 and TRBJ1-2, with 7 positions matching TRBD1. Germline values: CDR1 DFQATT, CDR2 SNEGSKA (reference sequence). The length of the CDR3 is 18 residues. The J segment lost 7 bases and the V segment lost 2 bases, leaving 22 bases of the junction unmatched.

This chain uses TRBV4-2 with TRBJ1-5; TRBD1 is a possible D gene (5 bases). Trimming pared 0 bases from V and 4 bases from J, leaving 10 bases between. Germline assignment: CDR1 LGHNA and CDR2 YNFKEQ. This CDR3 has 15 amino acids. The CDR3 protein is CASSQDSRENQPQHF. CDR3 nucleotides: TGTGCCAGCAGCCAAGATAGCAGGGAGAATCAGCCCCAGCATTTT.